What follows describes a single TCR beta chain. These data belong to a study of blood T cell repertoires in COVID-19. Study-wide background: Collection of acute and convalescent COVID-19 samples took place in the United States, Italy and Spain. In each case, the material was cDNA or gDNA derived from T cells, B-cell-depleted T cells, or PBMCs.

The CDR3 is made up of 16 amino acids. Per germline, CDR1 LNHDA and CDR2 SQIVND (reference sequence). Trimming shortened V by 10 bases and J by 4 bases, and 25 bases separated the two germline ends. In the original analysis: Amplification with reference gene primers provided the estimates of nucleated cell counts. The protocol was immunoSEQ multiplex PCR, while the TCRdb copy is restricted to in-frame clones and leaves out a portion. V and J calls and clone size are given by that table; D and trimming were obtained from the DNA. Of 200,000 to 300,000 clones listed, roughly 90% are singletons. This TCR was recovered from a woman in her twenties or thirties with acute or convalescent COVID-19. V usage is TRBV19 and J usage is TRBJ1-2; perhaps TRBD1 as D (6 bases). Sequencing used peripheral blood. CDR3 sequence (DNA): TGTGCCAAGGGGTCTACGTGGCTCCAGGGGCTCTATGGCTACACCTTC. It is translated as CAKGSTWLQGLYGYTF.